This T cell receptor (beta chain) was captured by sequencing in a study of beta chain features in type 1 diabetes. V was pared by 4 bases and J by 3 bases, with 15 bases between. Germline CDR1 reads LGHNT; CDR2 reads FRNRAP. This CDR3 region has 15 residues. Findings and caveats of the study: In type 1 diabetes patients, VDJ junctions had fewer insertions; deletions at these junctions were more frequent.

Comments on this clone: Its antigen is still unknown.

Since all of the isolated RNA was reverse transcribed, expressed TCRB transcripts were what got sequenced. Profiled with immunoSEQ multiplex PCR; TCRdb holds only in-frame clones, not every one. This table holds 200,000 to 300,000 clones, roughly an eighth found once. The sample consisted of naive CD4+ T cells from blood. The source is a woman aged 40 to 50 in good health. The chain is built from TRBV12-5 and TRBJ1-2, with D possibly matching TRBD1 (6 bases). CDR3 DNA: TGTGCTAGTGGTTCAAGTAATTCAGGGGACTATGGCTACACCTTC. This codes for CASGSSNSGDYGYTF.